This T cell receptor (beta chain) was identified in a study of T cell responses to AZD1222 COVID-19 vaccine. There are 15 residues in the CDR3. Trimming left V 0 bases short and J 3 bases short, with 12 bases between. Germline assignment: CDR1 SGHDT and CDR2 YYEEEE. TCRdb keeps only in-frame clones here, not all; method: immunoSEQ multiplex PCR. The sample lists 120,000 to 150,000 clones, 70% to 90% seen once, with over 4.5% in the top ten. The sequenced sample was peripheral blood, obtained 28 days after the second AZD1222 dose. This clonotype was obtained from an adult who received the AZD1222 COVID-19 vaccine. V usage is TRBV5-6 and J usage is TRBJ1-2; tentatively, D is TRBD1 (5 bases). CDR3 sequence (DNA): TGTGCCAGCAGCTTGGCCCTGGTGACAGACTATGGCTACACCTTC. Residues: CASSLALVTDYGYTF.